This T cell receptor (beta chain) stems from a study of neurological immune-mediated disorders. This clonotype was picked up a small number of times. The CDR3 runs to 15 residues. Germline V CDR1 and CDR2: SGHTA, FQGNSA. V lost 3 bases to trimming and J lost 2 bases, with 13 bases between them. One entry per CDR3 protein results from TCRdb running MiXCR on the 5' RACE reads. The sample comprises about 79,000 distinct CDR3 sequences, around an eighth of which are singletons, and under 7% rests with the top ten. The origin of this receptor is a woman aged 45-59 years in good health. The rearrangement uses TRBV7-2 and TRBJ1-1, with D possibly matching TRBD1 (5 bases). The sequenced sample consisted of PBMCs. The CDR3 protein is CASSLSGFVNTEAFF. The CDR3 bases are TGTGCCAGCAGCTTGTCAGGGTTCGTCAACACTGAAGCTTTCTTT.